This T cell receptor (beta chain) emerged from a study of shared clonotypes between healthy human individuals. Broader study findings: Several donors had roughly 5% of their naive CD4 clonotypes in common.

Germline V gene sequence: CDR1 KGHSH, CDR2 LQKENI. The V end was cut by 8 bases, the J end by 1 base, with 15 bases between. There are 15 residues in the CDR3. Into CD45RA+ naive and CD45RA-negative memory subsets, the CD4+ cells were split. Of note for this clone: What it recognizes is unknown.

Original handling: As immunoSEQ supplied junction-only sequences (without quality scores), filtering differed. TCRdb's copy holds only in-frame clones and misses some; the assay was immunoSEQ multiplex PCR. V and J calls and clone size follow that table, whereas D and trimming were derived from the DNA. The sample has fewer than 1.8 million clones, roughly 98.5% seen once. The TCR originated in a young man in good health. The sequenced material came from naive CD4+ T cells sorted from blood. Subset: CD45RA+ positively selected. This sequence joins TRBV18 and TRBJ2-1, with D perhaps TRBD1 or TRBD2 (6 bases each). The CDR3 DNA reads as TGTGCCAGCACGGTTGGGGGGCCTTCCTACAATGAGCAGTTCTTC. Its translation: CASTVGGPSYNEQFF.